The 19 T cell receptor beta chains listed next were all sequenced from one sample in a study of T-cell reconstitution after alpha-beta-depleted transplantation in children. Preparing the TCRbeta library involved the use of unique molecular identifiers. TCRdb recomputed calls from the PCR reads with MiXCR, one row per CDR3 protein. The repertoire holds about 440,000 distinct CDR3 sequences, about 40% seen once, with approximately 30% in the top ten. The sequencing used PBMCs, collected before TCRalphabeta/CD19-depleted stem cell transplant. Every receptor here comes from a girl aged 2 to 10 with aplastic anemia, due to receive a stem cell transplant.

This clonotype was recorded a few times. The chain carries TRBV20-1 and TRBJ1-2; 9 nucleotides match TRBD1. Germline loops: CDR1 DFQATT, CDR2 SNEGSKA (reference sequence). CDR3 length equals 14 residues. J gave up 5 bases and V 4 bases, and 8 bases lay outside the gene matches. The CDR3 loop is CSAKAGTGRYGYTF. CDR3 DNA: TGCAGTGCTAAGGCCGGGACAGGGCGGTATGGCTACACCTTC.

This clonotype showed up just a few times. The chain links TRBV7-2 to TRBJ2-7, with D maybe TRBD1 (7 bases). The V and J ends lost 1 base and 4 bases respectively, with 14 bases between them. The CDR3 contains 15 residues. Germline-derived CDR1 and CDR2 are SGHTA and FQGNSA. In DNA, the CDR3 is TGTGCCAGCAGCTTAGGAGCAGGGGGGCTATACGAGCAGTACTTC. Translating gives CASSLGAGGLYEQYF.

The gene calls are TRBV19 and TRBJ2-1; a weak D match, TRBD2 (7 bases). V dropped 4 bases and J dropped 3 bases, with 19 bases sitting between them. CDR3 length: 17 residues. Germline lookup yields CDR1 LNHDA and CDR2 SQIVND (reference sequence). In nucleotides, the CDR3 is TGTGCCAGTAGTAAAATGGGGGGCCTAGCGGTCTACAATGAGCAGTTCTTC. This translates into CASSKMGGLAVYNEQFF.

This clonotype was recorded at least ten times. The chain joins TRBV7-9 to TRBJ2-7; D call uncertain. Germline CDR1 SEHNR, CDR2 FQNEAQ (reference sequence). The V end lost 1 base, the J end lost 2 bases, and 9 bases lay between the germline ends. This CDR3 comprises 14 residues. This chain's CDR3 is CASSLVNSAYEQYF. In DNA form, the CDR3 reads TGTGCCAGCAGCTTAGTCAATTCCGCCTACGAGCAGTACTTC.

In DNA form, the CDR3 reads TGTGCCAGCAGCTTGGAACTAGCGGGAGGAAGCAATGAGCAGTTCTTC. As protein: CASSLELAGGSNEQFF. The chain carries TRBV11-3 and TRBJ2-1; 12 bases fit TRBD2. The germline V gene has CDR1 SGHNT and CDR2 YENEEA. Germline trimming cut 3 bases from V and 6 bases from J; bases unmatched to any gene: 6. The CDR3 is 16 amino acids.

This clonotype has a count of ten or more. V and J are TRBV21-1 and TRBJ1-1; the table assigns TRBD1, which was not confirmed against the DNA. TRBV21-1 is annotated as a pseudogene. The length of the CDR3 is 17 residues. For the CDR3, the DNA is TGTGCCAGCAGCAAAGAATCATGGACAGGCTTGAACACTGAAGCTTTCTTT. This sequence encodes CASSKESWTGLNTEAFF.

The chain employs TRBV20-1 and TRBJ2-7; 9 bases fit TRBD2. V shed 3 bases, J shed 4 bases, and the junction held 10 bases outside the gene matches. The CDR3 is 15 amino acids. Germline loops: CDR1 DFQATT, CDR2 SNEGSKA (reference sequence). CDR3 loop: CSARETGTSRYEQYF. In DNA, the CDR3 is TGCAGTGCTAGGGAGACCGGGACTAGCAGATACGAGCAGTACTTC.

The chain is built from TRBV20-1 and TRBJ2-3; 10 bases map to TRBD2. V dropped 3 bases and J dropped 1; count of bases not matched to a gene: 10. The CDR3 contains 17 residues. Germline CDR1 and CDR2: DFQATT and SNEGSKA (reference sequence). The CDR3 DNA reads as TGCAGTGCTAGTGACCCTAGCGGGAGAGGTGGCACAGATACGCAGTATTTT. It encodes CSASDPSGRGGTDTQYF.

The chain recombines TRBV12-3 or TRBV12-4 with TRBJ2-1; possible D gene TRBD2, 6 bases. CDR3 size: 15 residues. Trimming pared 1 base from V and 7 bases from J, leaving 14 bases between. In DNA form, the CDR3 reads TGTGCCAGCAGTTTAGTCCGGGACTTGTCTAATGAGCAGTTCTTC. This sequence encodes CASSLVRDLSNEQFF.

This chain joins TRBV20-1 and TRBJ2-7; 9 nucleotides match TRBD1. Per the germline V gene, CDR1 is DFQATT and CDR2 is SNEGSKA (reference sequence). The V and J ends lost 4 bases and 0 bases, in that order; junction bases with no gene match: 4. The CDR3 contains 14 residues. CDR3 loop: CSATTGGNSYEQYF. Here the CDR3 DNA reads TGCAGTGCTACAACAGGGGGCAACTCCTACGAGCAGTACTTC.

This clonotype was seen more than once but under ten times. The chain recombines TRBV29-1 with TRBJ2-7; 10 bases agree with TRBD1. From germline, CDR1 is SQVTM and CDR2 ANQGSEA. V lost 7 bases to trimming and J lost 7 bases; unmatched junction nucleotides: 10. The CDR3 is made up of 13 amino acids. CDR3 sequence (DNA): TGCAGCGCCCTGACAGGGGGCGTTCGGGAGCAGTACTTC. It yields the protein CSALTGGVREQYF.

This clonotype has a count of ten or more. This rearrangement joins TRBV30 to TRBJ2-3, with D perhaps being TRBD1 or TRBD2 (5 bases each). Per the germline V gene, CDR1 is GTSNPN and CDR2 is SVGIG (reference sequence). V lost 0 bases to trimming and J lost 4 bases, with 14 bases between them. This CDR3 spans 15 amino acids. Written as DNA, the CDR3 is TGTGCCTGGAGTGTAGGGGAGCCCGGCTCAGATACGCAGTATTTT. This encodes CAWSVGEPGSDTQYF.

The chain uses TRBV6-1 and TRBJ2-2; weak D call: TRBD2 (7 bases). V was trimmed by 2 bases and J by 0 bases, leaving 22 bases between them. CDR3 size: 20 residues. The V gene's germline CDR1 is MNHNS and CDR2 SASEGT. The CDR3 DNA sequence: TGTGCCAGCAGTGAAAGGGGGAGGGACCACAGGGAGGCGAACACCGGGGAGCTGTTTTTT. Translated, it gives CASSERGRDHREANTGELFF.

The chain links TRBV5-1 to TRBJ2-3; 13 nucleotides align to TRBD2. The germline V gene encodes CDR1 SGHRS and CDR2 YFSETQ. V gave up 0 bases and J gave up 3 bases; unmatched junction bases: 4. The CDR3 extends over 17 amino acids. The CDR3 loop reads CASSLVGTSGTTDTQYF. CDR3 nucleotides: TGCGCCAGCAGCTTGGTGGGGACTAGCGGGACAACAGATACGCAGTATTTT.

The CDR3 DNA reads TGCGCCAGCAGCTTTTCGTTGAACACTGAAGCTTTCTTT. As protein: CASSFSLNTEAFF. The V and J genes are TRBV5-1 and TRBJ1-1; no clear D gene. V gave up 2 bases and J gave up 0 bases, with 5 bases separating them. Germline assignment: CDR1 SGHRS and CDR2 YFSETQ. The CDR3 totals 13 residues.

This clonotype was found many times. CDR3 DNA: TGCGCCAGCAGCTTGGACCGCACAGATACGCAGTATTTT. Residues: CASSLDRTDTQYF. This chain joins TRBV5-1 and TRBJ2-3; no clear D gene. The CDR3 consists of 13 residues. Germline assignment: CDR1 SGHRS and CDR2 YFSETQ. V was trimmed by 0 bases and J by 1 base, leaving 3 bases between them. The variable domain in full, completed from reference TRBV5-1 and TRBJ2-3, reads KAGVTQTPRYLIKTRGQQVTLSCSPISGHRSVSWYQQTPGQGLQFLFEYFSETQRNKGNFPGRFSGRQFSNSRSEMNVSTLELGDSALYLCASSLDRTDTQYFGPGTRLTVL.

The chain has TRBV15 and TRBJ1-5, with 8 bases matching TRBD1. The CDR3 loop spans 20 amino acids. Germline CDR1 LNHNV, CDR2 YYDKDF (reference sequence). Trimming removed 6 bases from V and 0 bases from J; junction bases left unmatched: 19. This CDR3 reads CATSPDRGPPRPYSNQPQHF. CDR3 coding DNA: TGTGCCACCAGTCCAGACAGGGGACCTCCCAGACCGTATAGCAATCAGCCCCAGCATTTT.

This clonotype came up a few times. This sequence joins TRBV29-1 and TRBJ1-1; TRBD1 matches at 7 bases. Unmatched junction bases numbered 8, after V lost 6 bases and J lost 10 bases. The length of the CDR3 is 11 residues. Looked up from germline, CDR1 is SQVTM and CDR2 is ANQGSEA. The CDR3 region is CSVSWDSGAFF. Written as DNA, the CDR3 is TGCAGCGTCTCTTGGGACAGTGGAGCTTTCTTT.

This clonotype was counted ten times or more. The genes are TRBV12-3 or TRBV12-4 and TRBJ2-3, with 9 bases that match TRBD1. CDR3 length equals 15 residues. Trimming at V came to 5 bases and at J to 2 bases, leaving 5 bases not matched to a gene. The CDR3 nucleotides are TGTGCCAGCAGTCGGGACAGGGCCAACACAGATACGCAGTATTTT. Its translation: CASSRDRANTDTQYF.